This is a list of T cell receptor beta chains from one sample in a study of Graves' ophthalmopathy and Graves' hyperthyroidism. TCRdb itself ran the multiplex PCR reads through MiXCR, one entry per CDR3 protein. The sample holds about 550,000 distinct CDR3 sequences, roughly 39% seen once. Sequenced input: peripheral blood or thyroid tissue (not recorded which). The receptors were gathered from an adult man with Graves' hyperthyroidism. Both conserved end residues are part of each CDR3. Each record gives: J gene, V gene, clone size, D gene, CDR3 protein, CDR3 DNA. A D gene is named only where the DNA matches it firmly. The size entry is marked missing in some rows and otherwise reads once, few, many or a size class.

j_call: TRBJ2-7
v_call: TRBV6-5
clone_size: many
d_call: .
cdr3_aa: CASSTETGSQPLYEQYF
cdr3_nt: TGTGCCAGCAGTACTGAAACAGGGTCCCAACCCCTCTACGAGCAGTACTTC

j_call: TRBJ1-2
v_call: TRBV2
clone_size: .
d_call: TRBD1
cdr3_aa: CASSAINWDRNFENYGYTF
cdr3_nt: TGTGCCAGCAGTGCTATAAACTGGGACAGGAACTTCGAGAACTATGGCTACACCTTC

j_call: TRBJ1-4
v_call: TRBV7-6
clone_size: .
d_call: .
cdr3_aa: CASSLDRRGEQNEKLFF
cdr3_nt: TGTGCCAGCAGCCTAGACAGGCGGGGCGAGCAGAATGAAAAACTGTTTTTT

j_call: TRBJ1-1
v_call: TRBV29-1
clone_size: .
d_call: TRBD1
cdr3_aa: CSVEEYIPGQGNLNTEAFF
cdr3_nt: TGCAGCGTTGAAGAATACATCCCGGGACAGGGGAACCTGAACACTGAAGCTTTCTTT

j_call: TRBJ1-5
v_call: TRBV12-3/TRBV12-4
clone_size: .
d_call: .
cdr3_aa: CASQPSGGGNQPQHF
cdr3_nt: TGTGCCAGCCAACCGTCGGGGGGTGGCAATCAGCCCCAGCATTTT

j_call: TRBJ1-1
v_call: TRBV19
clone_size: few
d_call: .
cdr3_aa: CASLGGRGSWDTEAFF
cdr3_nt: TGTGCCAGCCTCGGGGGCAGGGGAAGTTGGGACACTGAAGCTTTCTTT

j_call: TRBJ2-2
v_call: TRBV7-9
clone_size: .
d_call: TRBD1
cdr3_aa: CASSAALGQGELFF
cdr3_nt: TGTGCCAGCAGCGCTGCTCTGGGACAGGGGGAGCTGTTTTTT

j_call: TRBJ2-7
v_call: TRBV19
clone_size: many
d_call: .
cdr3_aa: CASSRRENYEQYF
cdr3_nt: TGTGCCAGTAGTCGGAGGGAGAACTACGAGCAGTACTTC

j_call: TRBJ2-3
v_call: TRBV29-1
clone_size: .
d_call: .
cdr3_aa: CSVSAVPSDTRYF
cdr3_nt: TGCAGCGTTTCAGCCGTCCCTTCAGATACGCGGTATTTT

j_call: TRBJ1-2
v_call: TRBV5-5
clone_size: many
d_call: .
cdr3_aa: CASSPFRDYGYTF
cdr3_nt: TGTGCCAGCAGCCCTTTCCGGGACTATGGCTACACCTTC

j_call: TRBJ1-1
v_call: TRBV25-1
clone_size: many
d_call: .
cdr3_aa: CASTGIGTLAEAFF
cdr3_nt: TGTGCCAGCACCGGAATCGGGACGCTGGCTGAAGCTTTCTTT

j_call: TRBJ2-7
v_call: TRBV12-3/TRBV12-4
clone_size: .
d_call: .
cdr3_aa: CASSLPLRERYF
cdr3_nt: TGTGCCAGCAGTTTACCCCTCCGGGAGCGATACTTC

j_call: TRBJ1-1
v_call: TRBV5-1
clone_size: many
d_call: .
cdr3_aa: CASSLGVSYTEAFF
cdr3_nt: TGCGCCAGCAGCTTGGGTGTATCATACACTGAAGCTTTCTTT

j_call: TRBJ1-5
v_call: TRBV20-1
clone_size: .
d_call: .
cdr3_aa: CSARFGSNQPQHF
cdr3_nt: TGCAGTGCTAGGTTCGGTAGCAATCAGCCCCAGCATTTT

j_call: TRBJ2-7
v_call: TRBV30
clone_size: .
d_call: .
cdr3_aa: CAWSVSPGGAEQYF
cdr3_nt: TGTGCCTGGAGTGTCAGCCCAGGGGGGGCCGAGCAGTACTTC

j_call: TRBJ2-1
v_call: TRBV7-2
clone_size: .
d_call: .
cdr3_aa: CASSLGAGGMRNEQFF
cdr3_nt: TGTGCCAGCAGCTTGGGGGCCGGGGGTATGCGTAATGAGCAGTTCTTC

j_call: TRBJ1-6
v_call: TRBV12-3/TRBV12-4
clone_size: .
d_call: TRBD1
cdr3_aa: CASSSDRGIYSPLHF
cdr3_nt: TGTGCCAGCAGTTCGGACAGGGGGATATATTCACCCCTCCACTTT

j_call: TRBJ2-2
v_call: TRBV24-1
clone_size: many
d_call: .
cdr3_aa: CATSVSVETGELFF
cdr3_nt: TGTGCCACCAGTGTCTCGGTGGAAACCGGGGAGCTGTTTTTT

j_call: TRBJ2-5
v_call: TRBV13
clone_size: .
d_call: .
cdr3_aa: CASSSLTSRGARETQYF
cdr3_nt: TGTGCCAGCAGCTCTTTGACTAGCAGGGGGGCCAGAGAGACCCAGTACTTC

j_call: TRBJ1-2
v_call: TRBV10-3
clone_size: many
d_call: .
cdr3_aa: CAISESAGTYGYTF
cdr3_nt: TGTGCCATCAGTGAGTCCGCAGGAACCTATGGCTACACCTTC

j_call: TRBJ2-7
v_call: TRBV7-9
clone_size: many
d_call: .
cdr3_aa: CASSLDLSYEQYF
cdr3_nt: TGTGCCAGCAGCTTGGACCTCAGTTACGAGCAGTACTTC

j_call: TRBJ2-7
v_call: TRBV20-1
clone_size: many
d_call: .
cdr3_aa: CSARDDGGAYEQYF
cdr3_nt: TGCAGTGCTAGAGATGACGGGGGCGCATACGAGCAGTACTTC

j_call: TRBJ1-5
v_call: TRBV7-2
clone_size: many
d_call: .
cdr3_aa: CASSSQGRSQPQHF
cdr3_nt: TGTGCCAGCAGCTCCCAGGGGAGGAGTCAGCCCCAGCATTTT

j_call: TRBJ2-2
v_call: TRBV19
clone_size: many
d_call: TRBD2
cdr3_aa: CASSLRGEANTGELFF
cdr3_nt: TGTGCCAGTAGCTTACGGGGGGAGGCGAACACCGGGGAGCTGTTTTTT

j_call: TRBJ1-6
v_call: TRBV7-9
clone_size: many
d_call: .
cdr3_aa: CASSSPGGYRAHSPLHF
cdr3_nt: TGTGCCAGCAGTTCACCCGGCGGATACAGGGCCCATTCACCCCTCCACTTT

j_call: TRBJ2-7
v_call: TRBV7-9
clone_size: many
d_call: .
cdr3_aa: CASYRSERPYEQYF
cdr3_nt: TGTGCCAGCTATCGCTCGGAACGACCCTACGAGCAGTACTTC

j_call: TRBJ1-2
v_call: TRBV7-3
clone_size: many
d_call: TRBD1
cdr3_aa: CASSLTTGGASGYTF
cdr3_nt: TGTGCCAGCAGCCTCACGACAGGGGGCGCGAGTGGCTACACCTTC

j_call: TRBJ1-5
v_call: TRBV7-8
clone_size: .
d_call: .
cdr3_aa: CASSSRTGRNQPQHF
cdr3_nt: TGTGCCAGCAGCTCACGCACAGGGCGCAATCAGCCCCAGCATTTT

j_call: TRBJ1-1
v_call: TRBV5-8
clone_size: few
d_call: .
cdr3_aa: CASSLTRGWTEAFF
cdr3_nt: TGTGCCAGCAGCCTGACTAGGGGGTGGACTGAAGCTTTCTTT

j_call: TRBJ1-3
v_call: TRBV29-1
clone_size: .
d_call: .
cdr3_aa: CSVGWGNGETIYF
cdr3_nt: TGCAGCGTTGGATGGGGGAATGGAGAGACCATATATTTT

j_call: TRBJ2-7
v_call: TRBV15
clone_size: many
d_call: .
cdr3_aa: CATRIRGTYEQYF
cdr3_nt: TGTGCCACTCGTATAAGGGGAACCTACGAGCAGTACTTC

j_call: TRBJ1-1
v_call: TRBV20-1
clone_size: .
d_call: .
cdr3_aa: CSARPGQEKTEAFF
cdr3_nt: TGCAGTGCTAGACCAGGACAAGAGAAGACTGAAGCTTTCTTT

j_call: TRBJ1-1
v_call: TRBV12-3/TRBV12-4
clone_size: many
d_call: .
cdr3_aa: CASSLGTMNTEAFF
cdr3_nt: TGTGCCAGCAGTTTAGGCACCATGAACACTGAAGCTTTCTTT

j_call: TRBJ2-3
v_call: TRBV7-2
clone_size: .
d_call: .
cdr3_aa: CASSPMGDTQYF
cdr3_nt: TGTGCCAGCAGCCCCATGGGGGATACGCAGTATTTT

j_call: TRBJ1-4
v_call: TRBV29-1
clone_size: .
d_call: TRBD1
cdr3_aa: CSVERDSGYEKLFF
cdr3_nt: TGCAGCGTTGAGCGGGACAGCGGCTATGAAAAACTGTTTTTT

j_call: TRBJ2-5
v_call: TRBV14
clone_size: .
d_call: .
cdr3_aa: CASSQEVVGETQYF
cdr3_nt: TGTGCCAGCAGCCAAGAGGTAGTCGGAGAGACCCAGTACTTC

j_call: TRBJ2-7
v_call: TRBV2
clone_size: .
d_call: TRBD1
cdr3_aa: CASSGDRAHEQYF
cdr3_nt: TGTGCCAGCAGTGGGGACAGGGCCCACGAGCAGTACTTC

j_call: TRBJ1-5
v_call: TRBV29-1
clone_size: .
d_call: .
cdr3_aa: CSLGGNQPQHF
cdr3_nt: TGCAGCTTAGGAGGGAATCAGCCCCAGCATTTT

j_call: TRBJ1-1
v_call: TRBV19
clone_size: many
d_call: .
cdr3_aa: CASSISSGQNTEAFF
cdr3_nt: TGTGCCAGTAGTATAAGTTCGGGACAAAACACTGAAGCTTTCTTT

j_call: TRBJ2-5
v_call: TRBV20-1
clone_size: many
d_call: TRBD1
cdr3_aa: CSAWDRYQETQYF
cdr3_nt: TGCAGTGCTTGGGACAGGTACCAAGAGACCCAGTACTTC

j_call: TRBJ2-5
v_call: TRBV29-1
clone_size: .
d_call: TRBD2
cdr3_aa: CSVSGLAGGPRETQYF
cdr3_nt: TGCAGCGTCTCGGGACTAGCGGGAGGGCCAAGAGAGACCCAGTACTTC

j_call: TRBJ1-6
v_call: TRBV29-1
clone_size: .
d_call: TRBD1
cdr3_aa: CSGEEGQGDSPLHF
cdr3_nt: TGCAGCGGAGAAGAGGGACAGGGTGATTCACCCCTCCACTTT

j_call: TRBJ2-5
v_call: TRBV7-2
clone_size: .
d_call: TRBD1
cdr3_aa: CASSRQGLDETQYF
cdr3_nt: TGTGCCAGCAGCAGACAGGGTCTAGACGAGACCCAGTACTTC

j_call: TRBJ1-5
v_call: TRBV20-1
clone_size: .
d_call: .
cdr3_aa: CSARTGRTNQPQHF
cdr3_nt: TGCAGTGCTAGGACTGGACGGACGAATCAGCCCCAGCATTTT

j_call: TRBJ1-2
v_call: TRBV19
clone_size: many
d_call: .
cdr3_aa: CASSTRPLYGYTF
cdr3_nt: TGTGCCAGTAGTACCAGGCCTCTCTATGGCTACACCTTC

j_call: TRBJ1-1
v_call: TRBV4-2
clone_size: .
d_call: TRBD1
cdr3_aa: CASSLRTGGRNTEAFF
cdr3_nt: TGTGCCAGCAGCCTCAGGACAGGGGGCCGAAACACTGAAGCTTTCTTT

j_call: TRBJ2-7
v_call: TRBV6-1
clone_size: many
d_call: .
cdr3_aa: CASRLVGEQYF
cdr3_nt: TGTGCCAGCAGGCTGGTAGGGGAGCAGTACTTC

j_call: TRBJ2-3
v_call: TRBV7-6
clone_size: .
d_call: TRBD2
cdr3_aa: CASSWGLAGGPVTDTQYF
cdr3_nt: TGTGCCAGCAGCTGGGGACTAGCGGGAGGTCCCGTCACAGATACGCAGTATTTT

j_call: TRBJ2-7
v_call: TRBV28
clone_size: .
d_call: TRBD1
cdr3_aa: CASSSNGDRADEQYF
cdr3_nt: TGTGCCAGCAGCTCCAACGGGGACAGGGCGGACGAGCAGTACTTC